The rows below give T cell receptor beta chains drawn from one sample of a study of T cell responses to AZD1222 COVID-19 vaccine. Only in-frame clones appear in the TCRdb table, and some are missing; sequencing was by immunoSEQ multiplex PCR. The table includes 86,000 or so clones, roughly 90% detected once. The sequencing here drew on peripheral blood, taken on day 0 of AZD1222 vaccination. Receptors were obtained from an adult in good health. The CDR3 runs from the conserved cysteine through the conserved F or W. Fields, in order: CDR3 protein, CDR3 DNA, J gene, clone size, D gene, V gene. A D gene is named only where the DNA matches it firmly. Size values are once, few and many counts, or a class for expanded clones, and some rows have none.

cdr3_aa: CASSERGLGYGYTF
cdr3_nt: TGTGCCAGCAGCGAGAGGGGGTTAGGATATGGCTACACCTTC
j_call: TRBJ1-2
clone_size: .
d_call: .
v_call: TRBV5-4

cdr3_aa: CASSWTGDPNYGYTF
cdr3_nt: TGTGCCAGCAGTTGGACAGGGGACCCTAACTATGGCTACACCTTC
j_call: TRBJ1-2
clone_size: .
d_call: TRBD1
v_call: TRBV6-5

cdr3_aa: CASRIKPTGASYEQYF
cdr3_nt: TGTGCCAGCAGGATAAAACCCACAGGGGCATCCTACGAGCAGTACTTC
j_call: TRBJ2-7
clone_size: .
d_call: TRBD1
v_call: TRBV2

cdr3_aa: CASSLEVYSPLHF
cdr3_nt: TGTGCCAGCAGCTTAGAGGTTTATTCACCCCTCCACTTT
j_call: TRBJ1-6
clone_size: .
d_call: .
v_call: TRBV11-2

cdr3_aa: CASSHPPGEQYF
cdr3_nt: TGCGCCAGCAGCCATCCCCCCGGCGAGCAGTACTTC
j_call: TRBJ2-7
clone_size: .
d_call: .
v_call: TRBV4-1

cdr3_aa: CASSPLGGPNEKLFF
cdr3_nt: TGTGCCAGCTCACCACTCGGGGGGCCGAATGAAAAACTGTTTTTT
j_call: TRBJ1-4
clone_size: .
d_call: .
v_call: TRBV18

cdr3_aa: CASSLWTNTGELFF
cdr3_nt: TGTGCCAGCAGTTTATGGACGAACACCGGGGAGCTGTTTTTT
j_call: TRBJ2-2
clone_size: .
d_call: .
v_call: TRBV27

cdr3_aa: CASGGGVGAETQYF
cdr3_nt: TGTGCCAGCGGTGGAGGTGTGGGCGCAGAGACCCAGTACTTC
j_call: TRBJ2-5
clone_size: medium-sized
d_call: .
v_call: TRBV7-9

cdr3_aa: CASSPRTGGEQYF
cdr3_nt: TGTGCCAGCAGTCCTAGGACAGGGGGCGAGCAGTACTTC
j_call: TRBJ2-7
clone_size: .
d_call: TRBD1
v_call: TRBV12-3/TRBV12-4

cdr3_aa: CASSYAAGITNEQFF
cdr3_nt: TGTGCCAGCAGTTACGCCGCAGGGATAACGAATGAGCAGTTCTTC
j_call: TRBJ2-1
clone_size: .
d_call: .
v_call: TRBV6-5

cdr3_aa: CATSRDVAGGNKQYF
cdr3_nt: TGTGCCACCAGCAGAGATGTAGCGGGGGGGAACAAGCAGTACTTC
j_call: TRBJ2-7
clone_size: .
d_call: TRBD2
v_call: TRBV15

cdr3_aa: CASSRTDRVSNQPQHF
cdr3_nt: TGTGCCAGCAGCCGCACAGACAGGGTTAGCAATCAGCCCCAGCATTTT
j_call: TRBJ1-5
clone_size: few
d_call: TRBD1
v_call: TRBV7-8

cdr3_aa: CASSARVGDSAIPNTGELFF
cdr3_nt: TGTGCCAGCAGCGCGAGGGTGGGGGACTCAGCTATTCCGAACACCGGGGAGCTGTTTTTT
j_call: TRBJ2-2
clone_size: .
d_call: .
v_call: TRBV9

cdr3_aa: CASSSPGQGRGYGYTF
cdr3_nt: TGTGCCAGCAGTTCCCCGGGACAGGGAAGGGGCTATGGCTACACCTTC
j_call: TRBJ1-2
clone_size: few
d_call: TRBD1
v_call: TRBV6-5

cdr3_aa: CASSTGRASSYNEQFF
cdr3_nt: TGTGCCAGCTCAACGGGCAGGGCGAGCTCCTACAATGAGCAGTTCTTC
j_call: TRBJ2-1
clone_size: .
d_call: .
v_call: TRBV18

cdr3_aa: CASRPTPITGGAYNSPLHF
cdr3_nt: TGTGCCAGTAGACCTACACCTATAACAGGGGGCGCGTATAATTCACCCCTCCACTTT
j_call: TRBJ1-6
clone_size: .
d_call: TRBD1
v_call: TRBV19

cdr3_aa: CASSPGTVFNQPQHF
cdr3_nt: TGTGCCAGCAGTCCCGGGACAGTTTTTAATCAGCCCCAGCATTTT
j_call: TRBJ1-5
clone_size: .
d_call: TRBD1
v_call: TRBV28

cdr3_aa: CASSRNSFSGNTIYF
cdr3_nt: TGTGCCAGCAGTCGGAACAGCTTCTCTGGAAACACCATATATTTT
j_call: TRBJ1-3
clone_size: .
d_call: .
v_call: TRBV6-5

cdr3_aa: CASRFGSNEKLFF
cdr3_nt: TGTGCCAGCAGGTTTGGATCTAATGAAAAACTGTTTTTT
j_call: TRBJ1-4
clone_size: .
d_call: .
v_call: TRBV2

cdr3_aa: CASKNSYLGNTIYF
cdr3_nt: TGTGCCAGCAAAAACAGCTACCTTGGAAACACCATATATTTT
j_call: TRBJ1-3
clone_size: .
d_call: .
v_call: TRBV2

cdr3_aa: CAWNRGDNQPQHF
cdr3_nt: TGTGCCTGGAACAGGGGGGACAATCAGCCCCAGCATTTT
j_call: TRBJ1-5
clone_size: .
d_call: TRBD1
v_call: TRBV30

cdr3_aa: CASSPLGQGAGQPQHF
cdr3_nt: TGTGCCAGCTCACCGCTGGGACAGGGGGCCGGTCAGCCCCAGCATTTT
j_call: TRBJ1-5
clone_size: .
d_call: TRBD1
v_call: TRBV18

cdr3_aa: CATSDSSMGVEGYTF
cdr3_nt: TGTGCCACCAGTGATTCTAGCATGGGGGTTGAAGGCTACACCTTC
j_call: TRBJ1-2
clone_size: .
d_call: .
v_call: TRBV24-1

cdr3_aa: CASSPTPGTSSYNEQFF
cdr3_nt: TGTGCCAGCAGCCCTACCCCGGGTACTAGCTCCTACAATGAGCAGTTCTTC
j_call: TRBJ2-1
clone_size: .
d_call: .
v_call: TRBV11-2

cdr3_aa: CASSLTGQGNEKLFF
cdr3_nt: TGTGCCAGCAGCTTAACGGGACAGGGTAATGAAAAACTGTTTTTT
j_call: TRBJ1-4
clone_size: .
d_call: TRBD1
v_call: TRBV11-2

cdr3_aa: CASSLSQAGGGTEAFF
cdr3_nt: TGCGCCAGCAGCTTGTCCCAAGCAGGGGGGGGCACTGAAGCTTTCTTT
j_call: TRBJ1-1
clone_size: .
d_call: TRBD1
v_call: TRBV5-1

cdr3_aa: CATSRRLATSTDTQYF
cdr3_nt: TGTGCCACCAGCAGAAGACTAGCAACTAGCACAGATACGCAGTATTTT
j_call: TRBJ2-3
clone_size: .
d_call: TRBD2
v_call: TRBV15

cdr3_aa: CASSLWLTNTGELFF
cdr3_nt: TGCGCCAGCAGCTTGTGGCTTACTAACACCGGGGAGCTGTTTTTT
j_call: TRBJ2-2
clone_size: .
d_call: .
v_call: TRBV5-1

cdr3_aa: CASSIGTAPYEQYF
cdr3_nt: TGTGCCAGTAGTATTGGAACCGCCCCCTACGAGCAGTACTTC
j_call: TRBJ2-7
clone_size: .
d_call: .
v_call: TRBV19

cdr3_aa: CASSYGASGYGYTF
cdr3_nt: TGTGCCAGCAGTTATGGGGCCAGCGGTTATGGCTACACCTTC
j_call: TRBJ1-2
clone_size: .
d_call: .
v_call: TRBV6-5

cdr3_aa: CASSQERSIYEQYF
cdr3_nt: TGTGCCAGCAGCCAAGAGAGGTCGATCTACGAGCAGTACTTC
j_call: TRBJ2-7
clone_size: .
d_call: .
v_call: TRBV3-1/TRBV3-2

cdr3_aa: CASSERSARANYGYTF
cdr3_nt: TGTGCCAGCAGTGAACGGTCTGCCAGAGCTAACTATGGCTACACCTTC
j_call: TRBJ1-2
clone_size: .
d_call: .
v_call: TRBV6-1

cdr3_aa: CASSQQENTEAFF
cdr3_nt: TGTGCCAGCAGCCAACAGGAAAACACTGAAGCTTTCTTT
j_call: TRBJ1-1
clone_size: .
d_call: .
v_call: TRBV6-2/TRBV6-3

cdr3_aa: CSVGNAAYEQYF
cdr3_nt: TGCAGCGTTGGCAACGCTGCCTACGAGCAGTACTTC
j_call: TRBJ2-7
clone_size: medium-sized
d_call: .
v_call: TRBV29-1

cdr3_aa: CASSFAFEQFF
cdr3_nt: TGTGCCAGCAGTTTTGCGTTCGAGCAGTTCTTC
j_call: TRBJ2-1
clone_size: .
d_call: .
v_call: TRBV2

cdr3_aa: CASSPSPGQGAGELFF
cdr3_nt: TGTGCCAGCTCACCAAGTCCGGGACAGGGGGCCGGGGAGCTGTTTTTT
j_call: TRBJ2-2
clone_size: .
d_call: TRBD1
v_call: TRBV18

cdr3_aa: CASSASPYGNEQFF
cdr3_nt: TGTGCCAGCAGTGCTAGTCCTTATGGCAATGAGCAGTTCTTC
j_call: TRBJ2-1
clone_size: .
d_call: .
v_call: TRBV2

cdr3_aa: CASSITGRTNEKLFF
cdr3_nt: TGCGCCAGCAGCATCACAGGGAGAACTAATGAAAAACTGTTTTTT
j_call: TRBJ1-4
clone_size: .
d_call: .
v_call: TRBV5-1

cdr3_aa: CASSNPDTAWGYTF
cdr3_nt: TGTGCCAGCAGCAATCCTGATACGGCCTGGGGCTACACCTTC
j_call: TRBJ1-2
clone_size: .
d_call: .
v_call: TRBV7-2

cdr3_aa: CAISESLRSPKNIQYF
cdr3_nt: TGTGCCATCAGTGAGTCGCTCAGGTCCCCCAAAAACATTCAGTACTTC
j_call: TRBJ2-4
clone_size: .
d_call: .
v_call: TRBV10-3

cdr3_aa: CASSEDSHTDTQYF
cdr3_nt: TGCGCCAGCAGTGAAGACAGTCACACAGATACGCAGTATTTT
j_call: TRBJ2-3
clone_size: once
d_call: .
v_call: TRBV10-1

cdr3_aa: CASSDLGGYNEQFF
cdr3_nt: TGTGCCAGCAGCGACCTAGGGGGTTACAATGAGCAGTTCTTC
j_call: TRBJ2-1
clone_size: .
d_call: .
v_call: TRBV3-1/TRBV3-2

cdr3_aa: CAWSVGGEAFF
cdr3_nt: TGTGCCTGGAGTGTTGGCGGTGAAGCTTTCTTT
j_call: TRBJ1-1
clone_size: .
d_call: .
v_call: TRBV30

cdr3_aa: CASSLGTSGYNEQFF
cdr3_nt: TGTGCCAGCAGTCTTGGGACTAGCGGGTACAATGAGCAGTTCTTC
j_call: TRBJ2-1
clone_size: .
d_call: TRBD2
v_call: TRBV6-2/TRBV6-3

cdr3_aa: CASSPEVGGYNEQFF
cdr3_nt: TGCGCCAGCAGCCCTGAAGTGGGAGGGTACAATGAGCAGTTCTTC
j_call: TRBJ2-1
clone_size: .
d_call: TRBD2
v_call: TRBV5-1

cdr3_aa: CASSRGGGGNTEAFF
cdr3_nt: TGTGCCAGCAGCCGAGGTGGAGGGGGGAACACTGAAGCTTTCTTT
j_call: TRBJ1-1
clone_size: .
d_call: .
v_call: TRBV6-2/TRBV6-3

cdr3_aa: CASSIDGDTEAFF
cdr3_nt: TGTGCCAGTAGTATCGACGGTGACACTGAAGCTTTCTTT
j_call: TRBJ1-1
clone_size: .
d_call: .
v_call: TRBV19

cdr3_aa: CAWVPLKTGGGTEAFF
cdr3_nt: TGTGCCTGGGTCCCCCTTAAGACAGGGGGCGGGACTGAAGCTTTCTTT
j_call: TRBJ1-1
clone_size: .
d_call: TRBD1
v_call: TRBV30

cdr3_aa: CASSQSFPGVYEQYF
cdr3_nt: TGCGCCAGCAGCCAATCCTTCCCGGGGGTCTACGAGCAGTACTTC
j_call: TRBJ2-7
clone_size: .
d_call: .
v_call: TRBV4-1

cdr3_aa: CASSEQGALRTEAFF
cdr3_nt: TGTGCCAGCAGTGAACAGGGGGCGCTGAGAACTGAAGCTTTCTTT
j_call: TRBJ1-1
clone_size: .
d_call: TRBD1
v_call: TRBV6-4

cdr3_aa: CASSPGSGGGYTF
cdr3_nt: TGTGCCAGCTCCCCGGGATCCGGGGGAGGCTACACCTTC
j_call: TRBJ1-2
clone_size: .
d_call: .
v_call: TRBV18

cdr3_aa: CASSSQKTAGYNEQFF
cdr3_nt: TGCGCCAGCAGCTCCCAGAAAACGGCCGGATACAATGAGCAGTTCTTC
j_call: TRBJ2-1
clone_size: .
d_call: .
v_call: TRBV5-1

cdr3_aa: CASSRGVTEYNEQFF
cdr3_nt: TGTGCCAGCAGCCGCGGGGTAACCGAGTACAATGAGCAGTTCTTC
j_call: TRBJ2-1
clone_size: .
d_call: .
v_call: TRBV3-1/TRBV3-2

cdr3_aa: CASSQDQETDFVAKNIQYF
cdr3_nt: TGCGCCAGCAGCCAAGATCAGGAGACAGATTTCGTAGCCAAAAACATTCAGTACTTC
j_call: TRBJ2-4
clone_size: .
d_call: .
v_call: TRBV4-1

cdr3_aa: CASSYDDLNTEAFF
cdr3_nt: TGTGCCAGCAGTTACGACGACTTGAACACTGAAGCTTTCTTT
j_call: TRBJ1-1
clone_size: .
d_call: .
v_call: TRBV6-5

cdr3_aa: CASSYTTGGGGYTF
cdr3_nt: TGTGCCAGCAGTTACACAACAGGTGGTGGAGGCTACACCTTC
j_call: TRBJ1-2
clone_size: .
d_call: .
v_call: TRBV6-5

cdr3_aa: CASSVGLGDAGEQYF
cdr3_nt: TGTGCCAGCAGCGTAGGACTGGGAGACGCTGGCGAGCAGTACTTC
j_call: TRBJ2-7
clone_size: .
d_call: .
v_call: TRBV9